This T cell receptor beta chain was identified during a study of PD-1 blockade in mismatch repair-deficient tumors. General study results and limits: Tumor-resident clones, often undetectable pretreatment in blood, expanded then contracted after pembrolizumab.

The assay was immunoSEQ multiplex PCR, and TCRdb's table has in-frame clones only and misses some. Of over 650 clones listed, 65% to 75% were seen once; the top ten hold 9.5% to 13%. About this clone: Its antigen is still unknown.

The V gene's germline CDR1 is SGHVS and CDR2 FQNEAQ. The V segment lost 8 bases and the J segment 14 bases; nucleotides outside the gene matches: 9. The CDR3 is 12 amino acids. Noted time point: archival surgical resection tumor tissue. The J gene is TRBJ2-3, the V gene TRBV7-8; 11 bases fit TRBD2. This material consisted of primary tumor tissue, taken from a patient treated with pembrolizumab. This clonotype was sampled from an adult with mismatch repair-deficient cancer. The CDR3 loop is CASGETSGSRYF. CDR3 in DNA: TGTGCCAGCGGAGAAACTAGCGGGAGTCGGTATTTT. Variable domain in full (rest from reference TRBV7-8 and TRBJ2-3): GAGVSQSPRYKVAKRGQDVALRCDPISGHVSLFWYQQALGQGPEFLTYFQNEAQLDKSGLPSDRFFAERPEGSVSTLKIQRTQQEDSAVYLCASGETSGSRYFGPGTRLTVL.